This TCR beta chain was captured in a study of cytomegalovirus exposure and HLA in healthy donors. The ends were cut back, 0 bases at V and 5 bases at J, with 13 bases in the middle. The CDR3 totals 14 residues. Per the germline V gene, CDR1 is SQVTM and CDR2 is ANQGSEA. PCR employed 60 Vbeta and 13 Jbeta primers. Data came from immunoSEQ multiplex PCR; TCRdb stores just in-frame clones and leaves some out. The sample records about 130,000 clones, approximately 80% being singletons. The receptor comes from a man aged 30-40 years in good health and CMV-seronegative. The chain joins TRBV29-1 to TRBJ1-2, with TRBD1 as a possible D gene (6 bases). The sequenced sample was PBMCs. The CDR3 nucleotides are TGCAGCGTTGAAGAGTCGGTCAGGGGATATGGCTACACCTTC. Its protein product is CSVEESVRGYGYTF.